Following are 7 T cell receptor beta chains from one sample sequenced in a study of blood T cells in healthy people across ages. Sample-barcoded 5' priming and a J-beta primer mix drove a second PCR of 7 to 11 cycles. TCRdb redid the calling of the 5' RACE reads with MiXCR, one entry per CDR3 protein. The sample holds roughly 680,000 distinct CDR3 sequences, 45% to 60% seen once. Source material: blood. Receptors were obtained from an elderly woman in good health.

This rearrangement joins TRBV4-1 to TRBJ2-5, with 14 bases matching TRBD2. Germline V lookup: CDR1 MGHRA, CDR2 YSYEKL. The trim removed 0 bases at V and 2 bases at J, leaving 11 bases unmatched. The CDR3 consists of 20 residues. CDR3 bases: TGCGCCAGCAGCCAAGAGGAGGTGACTAGCGGGGGGGCTGGGCAAGAGACCCAGTACTTC. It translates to CASSQEEVTSGGAGQETQYF.

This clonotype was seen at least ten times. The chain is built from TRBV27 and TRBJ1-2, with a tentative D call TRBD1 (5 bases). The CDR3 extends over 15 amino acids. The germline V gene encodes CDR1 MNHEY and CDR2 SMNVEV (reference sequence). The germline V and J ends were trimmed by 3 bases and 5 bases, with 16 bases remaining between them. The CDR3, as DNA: TGTGCCAGCAGTTTCGGGGGACGTCGCAATTATGGCTACACCTTC. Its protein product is CASSFGGRRNYGYTF.

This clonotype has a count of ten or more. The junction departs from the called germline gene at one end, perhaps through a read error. The CDR3 reads CASSVDLQGTQYF. As DNA, the CDR3 is TGTGCCAGCAGCGTAGATCTACAAGGGACCCAGTACTTC. V is TRBV9 and J is TRBJ2-5; unclear D gene. The CDR3 is made up of 13 amino acids. CDR1 and CDR2 from the germline V gene are SGDLS and YYNGEE.

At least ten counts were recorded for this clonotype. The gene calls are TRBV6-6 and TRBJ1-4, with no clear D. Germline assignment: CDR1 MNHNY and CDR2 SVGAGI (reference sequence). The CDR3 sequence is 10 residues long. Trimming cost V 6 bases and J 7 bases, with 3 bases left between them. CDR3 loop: CASSFEKLFF. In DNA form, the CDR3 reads TGTGCCAGCAGCTTTGAAAAACTGTTTTTT.

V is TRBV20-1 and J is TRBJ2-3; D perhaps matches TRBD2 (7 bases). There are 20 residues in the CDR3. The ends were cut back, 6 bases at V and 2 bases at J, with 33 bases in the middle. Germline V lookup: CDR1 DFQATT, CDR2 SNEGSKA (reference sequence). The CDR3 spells CSAARREGVSFTLPTDTQYF. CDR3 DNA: TGCAGTGCCGCCCGGAGGGAGGGGGTTTCCTTCACCCTCCCCACAGATACGCAGTATTTT.

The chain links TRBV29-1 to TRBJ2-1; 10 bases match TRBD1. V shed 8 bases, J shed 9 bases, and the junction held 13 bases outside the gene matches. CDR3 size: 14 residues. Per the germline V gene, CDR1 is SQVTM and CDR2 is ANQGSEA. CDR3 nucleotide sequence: TGCAGCACTACGGCCGGGACAGGGGTTCTTGAGCAGTTCTTC. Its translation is CSTTAGTGVLEQFF.

The CDR3 DNA reads as TGCGCCAGCAGCCTCTGGGACAGAGCTAATGAAAAACTGTTTTTT. It yields the protein CASSLWDRANEKLFF. This rearrangement joins TRBV5-1 to TRBJ1-4, with 7 bases matching TRBD1. Per germline, CDR1 SGHRS and CDR2 YFSETQ. J was trimmed by 3 bases and V by 4 bases; bases with no gene match: 6. The CDR3 has 15 residues.